The source of this T cell receptor (beta chain) is a study of radiation and T cells in renal cell carcinoma. V shed 2 bases and J 3 bases; nucleotides not matched to a gene: 7. Germline V gives CDR1 SGHTA, CDR2 FQGNSA. CDR3 length: 18 residues. Time point indicated: baseline pretreatment blood. Treatment noted: 15 Gy SBRT to primary tumor, nephrectomy 4 weeks later. Only in-frame clones appear in the TCRdb table, and some are missing; sequencing was by immunoSEQ multiplex PCR. Seen here are some 100,000 clones, 82% observed once, and the top ten hold less than 7%. The chain couples TRBV7-2 to TRBJ2-3; 14 bases map to TRBD2. The source was blood, collected from a patient whose treatment included radiotherapy and nephrectomy. The clonotype was recovered from a man between 60 and 70 years old with renal cell carcinoma. In nucleotides, the CDR3 is TGTGCCAGCAGCTTAAGACTAGCGGGAGGGCCTGGAACAGATACGCAGTATTTT. Its protein product is CASSLRLAGGPGTDTQYF.